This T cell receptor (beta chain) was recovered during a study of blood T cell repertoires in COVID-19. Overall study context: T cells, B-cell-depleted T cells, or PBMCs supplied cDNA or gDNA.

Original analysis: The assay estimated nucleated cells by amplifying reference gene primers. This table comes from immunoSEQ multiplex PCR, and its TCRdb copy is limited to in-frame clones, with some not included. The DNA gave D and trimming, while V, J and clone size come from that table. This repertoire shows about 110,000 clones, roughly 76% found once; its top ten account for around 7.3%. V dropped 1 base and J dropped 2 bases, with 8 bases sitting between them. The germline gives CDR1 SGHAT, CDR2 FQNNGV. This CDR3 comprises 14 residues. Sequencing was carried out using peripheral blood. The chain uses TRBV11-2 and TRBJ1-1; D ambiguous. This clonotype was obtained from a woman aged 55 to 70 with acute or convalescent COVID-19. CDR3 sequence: CASSLGAGNTEAFF. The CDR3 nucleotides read TGTGCCAGCAGCTTAGGAGCGGGAAACACTGAAGCTTTCTTT. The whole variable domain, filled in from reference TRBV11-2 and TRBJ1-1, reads EAGVAQSPRYKIIEKRQSVAFWCNPISGHATLYWYQQILGQGPKLLIQFQNNGVVDDSQLPKDRFSAERLKGVDSTLKIQPAKLEDSAVYLCASSLGAGNTEAFFGQGTRLTVV.